This TCR beta chain is from a study of cytomegalovirus exposure and HLA in healthy donors. PCR primers comprised 60 Vbeta and 13 Jbeta primers. Assay used: immunoSEQ multiplex PCR; TCRdb lists only in-frame clones, some missing. The sample holds approximately 100,000 clones, approximately 9% seen once. The CDR3 extends over 17 amino acids. With 4 bases removed from V and 3 bases from J, the gap between germline ends came to 20 bases. CDR1 MDHEN and CDR2 SYDVKM come from the germline V gene. Study results and limitations: Overall, roughly 150 TCR beta chains were annotated as cytomegalovirus-associated. Some V segments, TRBV6-2 and TRBV6-3 among them, were indistinguishable and were therefore excluded.

To note about this clone: The antigen remains undetermined.

V usage is TRBV28 and J usage is TRBJ2-3; TRBD2 might be the D (5 bases). Material: PBMCs. The TCR originated in a man between 50 and 59 years old in good health and CMV-seropositive. The CDR3 protein is CASSSPSLGSRTDTQYF. The CDR3 DNA is TGTGCCAGCAGTTCCCCCTCTTTGGGGAGTCGGACAGATACGCAGTATTTT.